The following is a TCR beta chain sequence with its context. What it recognizes is unknown. At one end the junction does not follow the germline gene, possibly because of a read error. These data are taken from a study of tumor-infiltrating lymphocytes in primary liver carcinoma. Study-wide context: The cohort consisted of patients whose primary liver carcinoma was surgically resected. Study-wide results and limits: Tumor samples exhibited a significantly greater top-250-clone fraction than blood samples (p = 0.039). Left bulk and unsorted, the samples did not allow CD4+ and CD8+ repertoires to be compared.

CDR3 length: 19 residues. The germline V gene has CDR1 ENHRY and CDR2 SYGVKD. For blood RNA, unsorted whole blood served as the source, and germline DNA was extracted too. Donors were untreated and chronically infected with HBV. Synthesis of TCR beta cDNA was carried out from 450 to 650 ng total RNA with a constant-region primer. It was through three nested multiplex PCR rounds of slightly modified ARM-PCR that TCR beta libraries arose. A C-beta reverse primer was combined with TRBV1-TRBV30 forward primers in the first two PCR rounds, and each round had approximately 10 cycles. One entry per CDR3 protein, called by TCRdb with MiXCR from the multiplex PCR reads. In the table there are fewer than 250,000 distinct CDR3 sequences, around 60% of which are singletons.

The receptor comes from a woman aged 55-70 years with primary liver carcinoma and hepatitis B virus infection. V usage is TRBV10-3 and J usage is TRBJ1-1, with D possibly being TRBD1 (5 bases). Sample: peripheral blood. The CDR3 sequence is CAINESRQSKGRGRTEAFF. In nucleotides, the CDR3 is TGTGCCATCAATGAGTCAAGGCAGTCTAAGGGGAGGGGCCGCACTGAAGCTTTCTTC.